Shown below are 8 T cell receptor beta chains from a single sample sequenced in a study of OX40 agonist ivuxolimab in advanced cancers. The repertoire was sequenced with immunoSEQ multiplex PCR; TCRdb's copy has only in-frame clones and lacks some. Of more than 80,000 clones listed, 90% to 95% are singletons. This specimen was CD4+ or CD8+ T cells sorted from blood, taken in a trial of the OX40 agonist ivuxolimab. The receptors come from an adult with an advanced solid tumor such as melanoma, head and neck, liver or kidney cancer.

This rearrangement joins TRBV7-6 to TRBJ1-2; D not resolved. Germline CDR1 SGHVS, CDR2 FNYEAQ. CDR3 length equals 14 residues. The V end was cut by 3 bases, the J end by 0 bases, with 8 bases between. CDR3 DNA: TGTGCCAGCAGCTTGGGCGGATCTAACTATGGCTACACCTTC. Its protein product is CASSLGGSNYGYTF. The full variable domain, with the rest looked up from reference TRBV7-6 and TRBJ1-2, is GAGVSQSPRYKVTKRGQDVALRCDPISGHVSLYWYRQALGQGPEFLTYFNYEAQQDKSGLPNDRFSAERPEGSISTLTIQRTEQRDSAMYRCASSLGGSNYGYTFGSGTRLTVV.

This clone was recorded once. J is TRBJ2-7 and V is TRBV4-1; the D is unclear. Germline V gene sequence: CDR1 MGHRA, CDR2 YSYEKL. The CDR3 covers 15 residues. Trimming removed 0 bases at V and 3 bases at J, with 12 bases between. The CDR3 sequence is CASSQEKGRLYEQYF. The CDR3 coding sequence is TGCGCCAGCAGCCAAGAGAAGGGAAGGCTCTACGAGCAGTACTTC.

As for this clone: The junction and the germline gene differ at one end; a read error may be behind it. DNA for the CDR3: TGTGCTAGCAGCTCGTTTGGGGGGGACAGGGATAATCAGCCCCAGCATTTT. It encodes CASSSFGGDRDNQPQHF. The rearrangement uses TRBV7-7 and TRBJ1-5, with 9 bases that match TRBD1. CDR1 and CDR2 (germline): SSHAT, FNYEAQ (reference sequence). The CDR3 spans 17 residues.

The rearrangement joins TRBV6-6 to TRBJ2-1; possibly TRBD2 for D (6 bases). Looked up from germline, CDR1 is MNHNY and CDR2 is SVGAGI (reference sequence). The V and J ends lost 0 bases and 3 bases respectively, with 9 bases between them. This CDR3 region has 15 residues. DNA for the CDR3: TGTGCCAGCAGTTACTCCCCGGGGGTCTACAATGAGCAGTTCTTC. Its translation is CASSYSPGVYNEQFF.

The chain couples TRBV27 to TRBJ1-6, with TRBD1 identical over 7 bases. Germline trimming cut 2 bases from V and 2 bases from J; bases unmatched to any gene: 3. The CDR3 length is 16 residues. Per germline, CDR1 MNHEY and CDR2 SMNVEV (reference sequence). The CDR3 region has the DNA TGTGCCAGCAGTTTAATCGGGACAGCCTATAATTCACCCCTCCACTTT. This sequence encodes CASSLIGTAYNSPLHF.

This clone was recorded a few times. The CDR3 here is CASSTRQENTGELFF. The CDR3 region has the DNA TGTGCCAGCAGCACCAGACAGGAGAACACCGGGGAGCTGTTTTTT. V gene TRBV11-2 combines with J gene TRBJ2-2, with D maybe TRBD1 (6 bases). This CDR3 contains 15 residues. Germline V CDR1 and CDR2: SGHAT, FQNNGV. V lost 5 bases and J lost 1, with 11 bases in between.

The J gene is TRBJ2-7, the V gene TRBV5-1; D gene unclear. CDR1 SGHRS and CDR2 YFSETQ come from the germline V gene. V shed 0 bases and J shed 6 bases, with 10 bases lying between them. This CDR3 is built from 13 residues. CDR3 sequence: CASSLGSVTEQYF. In DNA, the CDR3 is TGCGCCAGCAGCTTGGGATCAGTCACCGAGCAGTACTTC.

The J gene is TRBJ2-3, the V gene TRBV4-1; 9 nucleotides agree with TRBD2. V lost 2 bases, J lost 0 bases, and 9 bases stayed unmatched. CDR3 length equals 18 residues. Germline V gene sequence: CDR1 MGHRA, CDR2 YSYEKL. CDR3 bases: TGCGCCAGCAGCCAACATAACCTAGCGGGGCCTAGCACAGATACGCAGTATTTT. This gives the protein CASSQHNLAGPSTDTQYF.